Here is one T cell receptor beta chain with its context. Its antigen remains unidentified. V gave up 5 bases and J gave up 3 bases, with 14 bases separating them. CDR1 is SGHKS and CDR2 is YYEKEE in the germline V gene (reference sequence). This CDR3 is built from 15 residues. This entry is derived from a study of graft-versus-host responses after intestinal transplantation. At the level of the study: Every one of the recipients received anti-thymocyte globulin induction and afterwards took tacrolimus and steroids for 3 to 4 years. Overall study findings and caveats: Some patients had graft-donor T cell macrochimerism, and their allografts showed high graft-versus-host to host-versus-graft clonal ratios. Peak circulating GvH clone levels tracked with early post-transplant HvG declines.

Here immunoSEQ multiplex PCR was the method, and the copy in TCRdb shows in-frame clones only, minus some. Among more than 85,000 clones listed, 85% to 95% were seen once. The V call is TRBV5-5, the J call TRBJ2-2; a weak D match, TRBD1 (6 bases). The source was unstimulated CD8+ T cells sorted from spleen or lymph node cells, collected before intestinal transplant. The clonotype originates from a human donor who received an intestinal transplant. The CDR3 bases are TGTGCCAGCAGGTTTGGACAGATATACACCGGGGAGCTGTTTTTT. The encoded protein is CASRFGQIYTGELFF.